One and the same sample provided the 14 T cell receptor beta chains below, sequenced in a study of blood T cell repertoires in COVID-19. TCRdb's copy holds only in-frame clones and misses some; the assay was immunoSEQ multiplex PCR. The sample lists around 200,000 clones; about nine tenths were seen once. The sequencing sample was made of peripheral blood. All receptors come from a man aged 50 to 60 with acute or convalescent COVID-19.

The table lists this clone with a few counts. This chain uses TRBV5-6 with TRBJ2-7, with D maybe TRBD1 (6 bases). Trimming shortened V by 4 bases and J by 2 bases, and 10 bases separated the two germline ends. The CDR3 extends over 13 amino acids. Germline V gene lookup returns CDR1 SGHDT and CDR2 YYEEEE. CDR3 DNA: TGTGCCAGCAGCCAGACAGGTACCTACGAGCAGTACTTC. It yields the protein CASSQTGTYEQYF. Looking up the rest from reference TRBV5-6 and TRBJ2-7 gives the full variable domain: DAGVTQSPTHLIKTRGQQVTLRCSPKSGHDTVSWYQQALGQGPQFIFQYYEEEERQRGNFPDRFSGHQFPNYSSELNVNALLLGDSALYLCASSQTGTYEQYFGPGTRLTVT.

This sequence joins TRBV3-1 (or the pseudogene TRBV3-2) and TRBJ1-6; 7 positions match TRBD1. The CDR3 totals 21 residues. J was trimmed by 0 bases and V by 0 bases; bases with no gene match: 14. Germline V gene lookup returns CDR1 LGHDT and CDR2 YNNKEL (reference sequence). DNA of the CDR3: TGTGCCAGCAGCCAAGATTGGGAGGCGTACAGGGGAAGCTCCTATAATTCACCCCTCCACTTT. Encoded protein: CASSQDWEAYRGSSYNSPLHF.

The rearrangement uses TRBV19 and TRBJ1-3, with D perhaps matching TRBD1 (6 bases). V gave up 4 bases and J gave up 0 bases, with 7 bases separating them. Germline lookup yields CDR1 LNHDA and CDR2 SQIVND (reference sequence). CDR3 size: 14 residues. CDR3 nucleotides: TGTGCCAGTAGTACAGGGGCCTCTGGAAACACCATATATTTT. Its translation: CASSTGASGNTIYF.

The chain has TRBV5-5 and TRBJ2-3; D possibly corresponds to TRBD2 (6 bases). Germline values: CDR1 SGHKS, CDR2 YYEKEE (reference sequence). V lost 1 base and J 2 bases, leaving 17 bases between the germline ends. The length of the CDR3 is 17 residues. The CDR3 region is CASSLRAIGGSTDTQYF. The CDR3 coding sequence is TGTGCCAGCAGCTTGAGGGCCATCGGGGGATCCACAGATACGCAGTATTTT.

The chain is built from TRBV9 and TRBJ1-2; tentative D call: TRBD1 (6 bases). Germline V CDR1 and CDR2: SGDLS, YYNGEE. The CDR3 runs 13 residues. The V end lost 0 bases, the J end lost 8 bases, and 11 bases lay between the germline ends. The CDR3 spells CASSVVGGEGYTF. In DNA form, the CDR3 reads TGTGCCAGCAGCGTAGTAGGGGGTGAAGGCTACACCTTC. The full variable domain, rest sourced from reference TRBV9 and TRBJ1-2, is DSGVTQTPKHLITATGQRVTLRCSPRSGDLSVYWYQQSLDQGLQFLIQYYNGEERAKGNILERFSAQQFPDLHSELNLSSLELGDSALYFCASSVVGGEGYTFGSGTRLTVV.

Concerning this clone: In the same sample, other DNA sequences code for this CDR3. This rearrangement joins TRBV7-9 to TRBJ2-7; tentatively, D is TRBD2 (5 bases). CDR3 length: 12 residues. Trimming cost V 5 bases and J 2 bases, with 7 bases left between them. Germline values: CDR1 SEHNR, CDR2 FQNEAQ (reference sequence). As DNA, the CDR3 is TGTGCCAGCAGCCCGGGAACCTACGAGCAGTACTTC. The encoded protein is CASSPGTYEQYF.

The V gene is TRBV19, the J gene TRBJ1-5; D is possibly TRBD1 (5 bases). Trimming took 11 bases from V and 5 from J, leaving 10 bases between them. CDR3 length equals 11 residues. Germline V gene sequence: CDR1 LNHDA, CDR2 SQIVND (reference sequence). The CDR3: CASGGYQPQHF. The CDR3 DNA reads as TGTGCCTCCGGGGGGTATCAGCCCCAGCATTTT.

The chain has TRBV20-1 and TRBJ1-5, with a tentative D call TRBD1 (5 bases). The CDR3 runs 13 residues. V shed 6 bases and J shed 0 bases, with 9 bases lying between them. The V gene's germline CDR1 is DFQATT and CDR2 SNEGSKA (reference sequence). The CDR3 spells CSASDSSNQPQHF. Here the CDR3 DNA reads TGCAGTGCCAGTGACAGTAGCAATCAGCCCCAGCATTTT.

V and J are TRBV7-9 and TRBJ2-7; no clear D gene. Germline CDR1 and CDR2: SEHNR and FQNEAQ (reference sequence). The V end was cut by 3 bases, the J end by 5 bases, with 14 bases between. The CDR3 consists of 14 residues. The CDR3 here is CASSFDWAGNEQYF. Written as DNA, the CDR3 is TGTGCCAGCAGCTTTGATTGGGCAGGTAACGAGCAGTACTTC. Drawing the rest from reference TRBV7-9 and TRBJ2-7, the complete variable domain is DTGVSQNPRHKITKRGQNVTFRCDPISEHNRLYWYRQTLGQGPEFLTYFQNEAQLEKSRLLSDRFSAERPKGSFSTLEIQRTEQGDSAMYLCASSFDWAGNEQYFGPGTRLTVT.

V gene TRBV20-1 combines with J gene TRBJ2-7; the D gene is possibly TRBD1 (6 bases). V dropped 6 bases and J dropped 4 bases, with 10 bases sitting between them. Germline V gene data show CDR1 as DFQATT and CDR2 as SNEGSKA (reference sequence). This CDR3 has 11 amino acids. CDR3 DNA: TGCAGTGCCTCACAGGGTTACGAGCAGTACTTC. Its protein product is CSASQGYEQYF.

In nucleotides, the CDR3 is TGTGCCAGCAGCCAAGAAGTTCGGGGTTTCGACAATGAGCAGTTCTTC. Its protein is CASSQEVRGFDNEQFF. The chain combines TRBV4-2 with TRBJ2-1; the D gene is possibly TRBD2 (5 bases). There are 16 residues in the CDR3. In germline, CDR1 is LGHNA, CDR2 YNFKEQ. V lost 0 bases, J lost 5 bases, and 14 bases lay in between.

This clone was counted once. The chain carries TRBV5-1 and TRBJ2-2; D uncertain. The ends were cut back, 0 bases at V and 4 bases at J, with 19 bases in the middle. This CDR3 region has 18 residues. CDR1 is SGHRS, CDR2 YFSETQ, per germline. In nucleotides, the CDR3 is TGCGCCAGCAGCTTGGTATACACTCAGGCCGCAGGCACCGGGGAGCTGTTTTTT. It is translated as CASSLVYTQAAGTGELFF.

V usage is TRBV5-1 and J usage is TRBJ2-1; TRBD2 is a possible D gene (5 bases). CDR3 length equals 13 residues. CDR1 is SGHRS and CDR2 is YFSETQ in the germline V gene. The V end lost 0 bases, the J end lost 7 bases, and 8 bases lay between the germline ends. DNA of the CDR3: TGCGCCAGCAGCTTGGGAGGGCGAAATGAGCAGTTCTTC. Residues: CASSLGGRNEQFF.

This chain connects TRBV3-1 (or the pseudogene TRBV3-2) to TRBJ1-3, with 7 bases that match TRBD1. Trimming took 4 bases from V and 2 from J; bases not matched to a gene: 8. CDR3 length equals 16 residues. CDR1 is LGHDT and CDR2 is YNNKEL in the germline V gene (reference sequence). The CDR3 loop is CASSPMERGPGNTIYF. The CDR3 DNA reads as TGTGCCAGCAGCCCTATGGAGAGGGGGCCTGGAAACACCATATATTTT.